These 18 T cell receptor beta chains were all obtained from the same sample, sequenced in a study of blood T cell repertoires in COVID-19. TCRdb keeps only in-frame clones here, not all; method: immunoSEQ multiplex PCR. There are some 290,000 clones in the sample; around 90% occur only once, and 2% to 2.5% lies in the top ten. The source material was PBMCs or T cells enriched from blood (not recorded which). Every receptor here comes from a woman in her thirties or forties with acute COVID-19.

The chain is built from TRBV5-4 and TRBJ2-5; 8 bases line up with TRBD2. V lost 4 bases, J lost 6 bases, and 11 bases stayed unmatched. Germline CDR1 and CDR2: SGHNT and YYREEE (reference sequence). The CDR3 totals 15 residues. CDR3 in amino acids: CASSAVGGASKTQYF. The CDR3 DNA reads TGTGCCAGCAGCGCCGTCGGGGGGGCGTCTAAGACCCAGTACTTC.

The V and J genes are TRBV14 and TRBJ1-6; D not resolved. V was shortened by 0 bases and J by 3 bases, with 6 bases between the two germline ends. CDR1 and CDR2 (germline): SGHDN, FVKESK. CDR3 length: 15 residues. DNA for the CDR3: TGTGCCAGCAGCCAAGATCACAGCTATAATTCACCCCTCCACTTT. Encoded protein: CASSQDHSYNSPLHF.

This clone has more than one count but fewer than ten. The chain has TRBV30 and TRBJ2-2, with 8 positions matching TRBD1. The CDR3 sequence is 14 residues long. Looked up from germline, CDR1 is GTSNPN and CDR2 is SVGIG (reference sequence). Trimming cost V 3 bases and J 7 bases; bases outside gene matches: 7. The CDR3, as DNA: TGTGCCTGGAGGGGACAGGTCCCCGGCGGGGAGCTGTTTTTT. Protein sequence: CAWRGQVPGGELFF. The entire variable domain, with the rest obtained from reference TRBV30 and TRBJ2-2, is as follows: SQTIHQWPATLVQPVGSPLSLECTVEGTSNPNLYWYRQAAGRGLQLLFYSVGIGQISSEVPQNLSASRPQDRQFILSSKKLLLSDSGFYLCAWRGQVPGGELFFGEGSRLTVL.

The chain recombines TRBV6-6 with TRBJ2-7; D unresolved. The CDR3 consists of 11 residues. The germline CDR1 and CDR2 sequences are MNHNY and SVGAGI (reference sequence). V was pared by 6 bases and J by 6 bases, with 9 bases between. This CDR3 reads CASSFSSEQYF. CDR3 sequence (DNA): TGTGCCAGCAGCTTTAGCTCCGAGCAGTACTTC.

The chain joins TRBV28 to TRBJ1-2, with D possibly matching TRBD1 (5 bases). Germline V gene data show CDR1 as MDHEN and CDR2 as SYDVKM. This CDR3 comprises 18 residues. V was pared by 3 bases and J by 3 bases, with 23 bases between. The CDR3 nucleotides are TGTGCCAGCAGTTTCTATGGAGCGGGCCCGGGGGACTACTATGGCTACACCTTC. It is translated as CASSFYGAGPGDYYGYTF.

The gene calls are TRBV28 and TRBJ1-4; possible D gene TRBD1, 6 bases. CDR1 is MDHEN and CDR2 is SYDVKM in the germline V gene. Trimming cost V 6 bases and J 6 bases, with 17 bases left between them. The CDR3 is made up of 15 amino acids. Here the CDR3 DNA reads TGTGCCAGCAGCTCCGTCAGGGGAGTGGATGAAAAACTGTTTTTT. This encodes CASSSVRGVDEKLFF. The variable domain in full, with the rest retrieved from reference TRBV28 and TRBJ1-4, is DVKVTQSSRYLVKRTGEKVFLECVQDMDHENMFWYRQDPGLGLRLIYFSYDVKMKEKGDIPEGYSVSREKKERFSLILESASTNQTSMYLCASSSVRGVDEKLFFGSGTQLSVL.

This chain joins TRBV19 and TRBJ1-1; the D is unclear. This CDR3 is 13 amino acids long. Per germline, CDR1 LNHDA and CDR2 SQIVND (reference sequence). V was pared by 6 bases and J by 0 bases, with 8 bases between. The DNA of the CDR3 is TGTGCCAGTAGACCAACAGTGAACACTGAAGCTTTCTTT. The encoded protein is CASRPTVNTEAFF.

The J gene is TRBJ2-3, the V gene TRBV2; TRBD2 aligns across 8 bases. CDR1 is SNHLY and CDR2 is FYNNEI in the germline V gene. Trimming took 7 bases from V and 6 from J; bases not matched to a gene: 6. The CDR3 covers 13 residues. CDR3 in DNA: TGTGCCAGCATCATCGGGAGGGAGGATACGCAGTATTTT. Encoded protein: CASIIGREDTQYF.

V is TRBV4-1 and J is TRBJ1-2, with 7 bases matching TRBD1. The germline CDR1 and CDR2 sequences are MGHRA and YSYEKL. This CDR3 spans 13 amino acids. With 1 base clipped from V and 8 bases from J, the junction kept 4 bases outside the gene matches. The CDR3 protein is CASSQGTGWGYTF. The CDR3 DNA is TGCGCCAGCAGCCAAGGGACAGGTTGGGGCTACACCTTC.

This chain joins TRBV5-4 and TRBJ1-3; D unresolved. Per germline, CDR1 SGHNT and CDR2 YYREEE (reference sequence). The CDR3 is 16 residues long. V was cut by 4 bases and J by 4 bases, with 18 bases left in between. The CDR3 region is CASSGPQGREGNTIYF. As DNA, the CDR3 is TGTGCCAGCAGCGGGCCCCAAGGACGGGAAGGAAACACCATATATTTT.

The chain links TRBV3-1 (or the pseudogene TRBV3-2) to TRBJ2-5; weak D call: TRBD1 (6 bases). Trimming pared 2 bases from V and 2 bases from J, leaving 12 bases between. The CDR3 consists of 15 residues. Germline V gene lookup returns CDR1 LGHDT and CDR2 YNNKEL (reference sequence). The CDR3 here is CASSQRGFLQETQYF. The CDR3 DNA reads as TGTGCCAGCAGCCAAAGGGGGTTTCTTCAAGAGACCCAGTACTTC.

CDR3 loop: CASSSSVTLNTEAFF. DNA of the CDR3: TGTGCCAGCAGTAGTAGCGTAACTTTGAACACTGAAGCTTTCTTT. The gene calls are TRBV25-1 and TRBJ1-1; D gene ambiguous. The V gene's germline CDR1 is MGHDK and CDR2 SYGVNS. This CDR3 spans 15 amino acids. The V end was cut by 5 bases, the J end by 0 bases, with 13 bases between.

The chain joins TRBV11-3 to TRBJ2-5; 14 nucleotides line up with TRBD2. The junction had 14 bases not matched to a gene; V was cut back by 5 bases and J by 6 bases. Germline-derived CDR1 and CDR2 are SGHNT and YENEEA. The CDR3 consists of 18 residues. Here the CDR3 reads CASSRGLAGDKFGKTQYF. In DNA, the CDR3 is TGTGCCAGCAGCAGGGGACTAGCGGGAGATAAGTTTGGAAAGACCCAGTACTTC.

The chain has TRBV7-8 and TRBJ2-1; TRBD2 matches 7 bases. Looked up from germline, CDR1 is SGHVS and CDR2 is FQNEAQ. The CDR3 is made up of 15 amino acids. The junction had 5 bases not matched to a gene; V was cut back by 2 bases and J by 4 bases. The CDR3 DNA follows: TGTGCCAGCAGCTTACGCGGGAGTTCGTACAATGAGCAGTTCTTC. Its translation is CASSLRGSSYNEQFF.

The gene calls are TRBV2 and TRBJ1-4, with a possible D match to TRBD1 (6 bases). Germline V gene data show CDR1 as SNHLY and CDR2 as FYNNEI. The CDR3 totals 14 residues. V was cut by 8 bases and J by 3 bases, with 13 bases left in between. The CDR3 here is CASGKNRANEKLFF. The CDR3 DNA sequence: TGTGCCAGCGGAAAAAACAGGGCTAATGAAAAACTGTTTTTT.

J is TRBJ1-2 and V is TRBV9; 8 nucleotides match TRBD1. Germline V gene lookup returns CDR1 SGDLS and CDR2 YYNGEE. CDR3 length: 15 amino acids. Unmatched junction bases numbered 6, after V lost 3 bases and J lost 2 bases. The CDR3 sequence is CASSGGTGRNYGYTF. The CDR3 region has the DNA TGTGCCAGCAGCGGAGGGACAGGACGCAACTATGGCTACACCTTC.

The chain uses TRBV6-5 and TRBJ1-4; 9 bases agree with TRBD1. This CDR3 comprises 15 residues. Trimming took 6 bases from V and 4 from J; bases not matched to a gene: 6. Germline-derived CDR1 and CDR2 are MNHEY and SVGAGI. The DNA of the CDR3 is TGTGCCAGCAGGCCCGGGACAGGGATTAATGAAAAACTGTTTTTT. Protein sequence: CASRPGTGINEKLFF.

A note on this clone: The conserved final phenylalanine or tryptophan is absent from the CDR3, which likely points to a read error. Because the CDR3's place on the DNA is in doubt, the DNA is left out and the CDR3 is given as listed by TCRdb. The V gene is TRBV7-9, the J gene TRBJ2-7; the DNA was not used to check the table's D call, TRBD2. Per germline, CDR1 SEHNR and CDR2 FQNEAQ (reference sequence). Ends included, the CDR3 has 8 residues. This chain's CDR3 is CASSPPLR.